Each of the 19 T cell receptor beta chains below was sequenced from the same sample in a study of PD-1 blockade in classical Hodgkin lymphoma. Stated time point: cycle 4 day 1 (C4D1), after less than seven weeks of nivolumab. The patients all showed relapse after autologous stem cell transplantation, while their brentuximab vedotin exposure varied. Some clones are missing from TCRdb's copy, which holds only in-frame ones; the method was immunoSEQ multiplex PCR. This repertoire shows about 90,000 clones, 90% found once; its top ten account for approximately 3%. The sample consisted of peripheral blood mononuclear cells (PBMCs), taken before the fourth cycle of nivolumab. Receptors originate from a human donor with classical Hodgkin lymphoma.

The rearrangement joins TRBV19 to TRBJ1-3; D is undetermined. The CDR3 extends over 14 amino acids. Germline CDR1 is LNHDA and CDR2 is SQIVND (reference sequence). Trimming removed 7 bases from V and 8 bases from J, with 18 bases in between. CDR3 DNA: TGTGCCAGTAACCCGACCGGTAGGAGCTACACCATATATTTT. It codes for CASNPTGRSYTIYF.

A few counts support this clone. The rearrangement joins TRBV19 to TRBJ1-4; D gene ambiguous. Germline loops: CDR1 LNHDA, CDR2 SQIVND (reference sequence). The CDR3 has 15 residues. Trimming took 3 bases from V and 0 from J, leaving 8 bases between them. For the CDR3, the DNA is TGTGCCAGTAGTATGTATGGAACAACTAATGAAAAACTGTTTTTT. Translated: CASSMYGTTNEKLFF.

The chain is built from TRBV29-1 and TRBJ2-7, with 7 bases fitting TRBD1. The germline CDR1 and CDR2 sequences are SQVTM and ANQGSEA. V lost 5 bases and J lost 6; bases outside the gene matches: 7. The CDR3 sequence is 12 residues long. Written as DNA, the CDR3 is TGCAGCGTTCGACAGGGCCGCGGCGAGCAGTACTTC. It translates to CSVRQGRGEQYF.

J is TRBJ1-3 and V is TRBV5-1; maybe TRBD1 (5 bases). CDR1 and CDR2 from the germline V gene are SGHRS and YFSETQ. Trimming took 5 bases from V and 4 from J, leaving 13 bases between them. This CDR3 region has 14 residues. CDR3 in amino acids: CASSSAGGGNTIYF. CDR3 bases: TGCGCCAGCAGTTCGGCGGGGGGAGGAAACACCATATATTTT.

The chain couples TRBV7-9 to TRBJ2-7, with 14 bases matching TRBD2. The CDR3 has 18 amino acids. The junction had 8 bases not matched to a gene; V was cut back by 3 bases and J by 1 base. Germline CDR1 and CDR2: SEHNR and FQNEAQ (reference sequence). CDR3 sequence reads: CASSFIGLAGGLSYEQYF. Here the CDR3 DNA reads TGTGCCAGCAGCTTCATAGGACTAGCGGGGGGCCTATCCTACGAGCAGTACTTC.

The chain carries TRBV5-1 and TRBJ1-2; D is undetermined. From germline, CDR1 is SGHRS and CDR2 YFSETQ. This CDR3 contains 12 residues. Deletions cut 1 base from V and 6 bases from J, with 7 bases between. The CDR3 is CASSLSGDGYTF. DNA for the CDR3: TGCGCCAGCAGCTTGAGTGGGGATGGCTACACCTTC.

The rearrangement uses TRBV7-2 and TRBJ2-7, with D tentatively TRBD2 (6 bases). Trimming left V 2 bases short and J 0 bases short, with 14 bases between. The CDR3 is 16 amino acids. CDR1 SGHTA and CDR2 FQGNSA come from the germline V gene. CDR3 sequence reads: CASSLSLAESSYEQYF. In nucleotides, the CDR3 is TGTGCCAGCAGCTTATCTTTAGCGGAGAGCTCCTACGAGCAGTACTTC.

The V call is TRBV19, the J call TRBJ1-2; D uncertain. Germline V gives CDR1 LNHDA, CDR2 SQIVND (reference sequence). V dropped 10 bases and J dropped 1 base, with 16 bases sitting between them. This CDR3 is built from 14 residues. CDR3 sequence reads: CAIRAQQHNYGYTF. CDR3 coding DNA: TGTGCCATCCGAGCTCAACAGCATAACTATGGCTACACCTTC.

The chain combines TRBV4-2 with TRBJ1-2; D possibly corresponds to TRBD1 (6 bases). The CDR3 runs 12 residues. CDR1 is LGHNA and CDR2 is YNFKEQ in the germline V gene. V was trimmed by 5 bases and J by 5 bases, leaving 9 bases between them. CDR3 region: CASSAGQYGYTF. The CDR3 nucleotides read TGTGCCAGCAGCGCAGGACAGTATGGCTACACCTTC.

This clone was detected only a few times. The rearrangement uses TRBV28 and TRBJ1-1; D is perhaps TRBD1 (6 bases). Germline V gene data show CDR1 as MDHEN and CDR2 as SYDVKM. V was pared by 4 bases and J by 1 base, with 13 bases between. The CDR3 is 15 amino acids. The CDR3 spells CASSSRQAQNTEAFF. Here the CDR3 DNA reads TGTGCCAGCAGTTCCCGACAGGCACAGAACACTGAAGCTTTCTTT.

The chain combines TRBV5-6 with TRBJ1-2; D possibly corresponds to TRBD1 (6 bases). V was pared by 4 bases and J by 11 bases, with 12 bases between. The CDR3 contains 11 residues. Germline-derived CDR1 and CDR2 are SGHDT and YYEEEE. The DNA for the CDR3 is TGTGCCAGCAGCGACGGACAGAAGTACACCTTC. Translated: CASSDGQKYTF.

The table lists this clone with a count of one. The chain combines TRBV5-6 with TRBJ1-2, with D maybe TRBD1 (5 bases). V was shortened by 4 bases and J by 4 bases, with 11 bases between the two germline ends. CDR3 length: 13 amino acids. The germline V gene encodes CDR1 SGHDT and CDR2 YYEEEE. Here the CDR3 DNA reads TGTGCCAGCAGCCTAGGGACGTTCTATGGCTACACCTTC. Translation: CASSLGTFYGYTF.

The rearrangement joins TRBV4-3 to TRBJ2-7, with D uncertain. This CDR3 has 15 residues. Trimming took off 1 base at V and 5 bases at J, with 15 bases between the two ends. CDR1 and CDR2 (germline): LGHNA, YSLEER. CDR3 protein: CASSQGVMGSDEQYF. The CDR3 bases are TGCGCCAGCAGCCAAGGGGTAATGGGATCGGACGAGCAGTACTTC.

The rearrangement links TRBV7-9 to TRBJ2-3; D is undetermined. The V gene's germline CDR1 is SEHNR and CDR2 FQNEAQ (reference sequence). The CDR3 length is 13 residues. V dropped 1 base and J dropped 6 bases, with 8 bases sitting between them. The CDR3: CASSLENWDTQYF. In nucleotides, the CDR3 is TGTGCCAGCAGCTTAGAAAATTGGGATACGCAGTATTTT.

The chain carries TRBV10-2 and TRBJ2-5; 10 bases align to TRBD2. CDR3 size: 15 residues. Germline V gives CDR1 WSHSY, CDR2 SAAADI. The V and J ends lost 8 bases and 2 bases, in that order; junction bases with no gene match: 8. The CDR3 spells CASYKLAGLQETQYF. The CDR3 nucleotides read TGCGCCAGCTACAAACTAGCGGGGCTACAAGAGACCCAGTACTTC.

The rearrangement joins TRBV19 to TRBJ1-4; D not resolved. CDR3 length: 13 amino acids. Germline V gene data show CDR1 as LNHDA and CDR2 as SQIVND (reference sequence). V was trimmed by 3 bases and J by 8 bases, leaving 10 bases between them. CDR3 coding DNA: TGTGCCAGTAGTATCGACGTTGGAGAAAAACTGTTTTTT. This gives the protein CASSIDVGEKLFF.

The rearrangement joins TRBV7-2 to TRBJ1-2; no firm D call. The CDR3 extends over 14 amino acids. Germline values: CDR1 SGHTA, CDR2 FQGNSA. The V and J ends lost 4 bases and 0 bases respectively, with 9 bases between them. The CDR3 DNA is TGTGCCAGCAGCTCACAGCTAGCTAACTATGGCTACACCTTC. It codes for CASSSQLANYGYTF.

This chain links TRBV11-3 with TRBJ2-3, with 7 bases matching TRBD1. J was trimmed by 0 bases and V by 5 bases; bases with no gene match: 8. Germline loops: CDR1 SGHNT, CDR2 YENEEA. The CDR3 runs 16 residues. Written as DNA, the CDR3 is TGTGCCAGCAGCCCCAAGGGGACAGCTAGCACAGATACGCAGTATTTT. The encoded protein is CASSPKGTASTDTQYF.

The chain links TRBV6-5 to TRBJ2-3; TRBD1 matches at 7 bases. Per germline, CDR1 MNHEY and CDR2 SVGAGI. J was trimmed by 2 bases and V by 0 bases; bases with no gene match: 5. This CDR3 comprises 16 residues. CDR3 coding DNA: TGTGCCAGCAGTTACTCCCGGACAGGATACACAGATACGCAGTATTTT. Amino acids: CASSYSRTGYTDTQYF.